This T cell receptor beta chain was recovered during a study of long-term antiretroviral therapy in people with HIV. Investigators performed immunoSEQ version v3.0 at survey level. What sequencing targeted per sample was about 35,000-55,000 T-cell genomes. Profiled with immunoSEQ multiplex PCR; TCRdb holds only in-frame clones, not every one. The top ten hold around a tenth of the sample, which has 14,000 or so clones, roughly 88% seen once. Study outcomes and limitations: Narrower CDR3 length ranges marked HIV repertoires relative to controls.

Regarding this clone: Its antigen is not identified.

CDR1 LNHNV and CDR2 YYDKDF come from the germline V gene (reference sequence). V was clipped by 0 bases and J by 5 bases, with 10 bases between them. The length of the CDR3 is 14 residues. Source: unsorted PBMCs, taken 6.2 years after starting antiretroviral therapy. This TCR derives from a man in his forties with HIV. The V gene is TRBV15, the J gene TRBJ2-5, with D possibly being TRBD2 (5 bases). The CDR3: CATSRDRGLETQYF. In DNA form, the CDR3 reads TGTGCCACCAGCAGAGATCGAGGGCTGGAGACCCAGTACTTC.